One sample yielded the 14 T cell receptor beta chains listed below, sequenced in a study of T cell responses to AZD1222 COVID-19 vaccine. The repertoire was sequenced with immunoSEQ multiplex PCR; TCRdb's copy has only in-frame clones and lacks some. The profile shows 150,000 or so clones, 75% to 95% of them singletons. The source was peripheral blood, collected on day 0 of AZD1222 vaccination. The receptor set was obtained from an adult in good health.

The J gene is TRBJ2-7, the V gene TRBV19, with D tentatively TRBD1 (5 bases). The CDR3 spans 13 residues. V lost 4 bases and J 3 bases, leaving 10 bases between the germline ends. Germline lookup yields CDR1 LNHDA and CDR2 SQIVND (reference sequence). The CDR3 region is CASSKGLNYEQYF. CDR3 coding DNA: TGTGCCAGTAGTAAGGGGCTCAACTACGAGCAGTACTTC.

Details on this clone: An end of the junction does not agree with germline; a read error may underlie this. V is TRBV13 and J is TRBJ2-5, with D maybe TRBD2 (5 bases). In germline, CDR1 is PRHDT, CDR2 FYEKMQ (reference sequence). This CDR3 is built from 14 residues. The CDR3 coding sequence is TGTGCCAGCAGATTAGCGCCCGCACAAGAGACCCAGTACTTC. This gives the protein CASRLAPAQETQYF. Based on the CDR3 plus reference TRBV13 and TRBJ2-5, the full variable domain is AAGVIQSPRHLIKEKRETATLKCYPIPRHDTVYWYQQGPGQDPQFLISFYEKMQSDKGSIPDRFSAQQFSDYHSELNMSSLELGDSALYFCASRLAPAQETQYFGPGTRLLVL.

The count of this clone is one. The chain uses TRBV7-9 and TRBJ1-1; unclear D gene. CDR1 and CDR2 from the germline V gene are SEHNR and FQNEAQ (reference sequence). The CDR3 sequence is 14 residues long. Trimming removed 2 bases from V and 2 bases from J, with 9 bases in between. CDR3 nucleotides: TGTGCCAGCAGCTTATATGGTTCCAACACTGAAGCTTTCTTT. Translation: CASSLYGSNTEAFF.

The genes are TRBV19 and TRBJ1-2, with D unclear. This CDR3 comprises 15 residues. The V gene lost 3 bases and the J gene lost 8 bases, with 19 bases spanning the gap. The germline V gene encodes CDR1 LNHDA and CDR2 SQIVND (reference sequence). DNA for the CDR3: TGTGCCAGTAGTATTCAAGGGCTTCCCGTAGTCGGCTACACCTTC. It encodes CASSIQGLPVVGYTF. Looking up the rest from reference TRBV19 and TRBJ1-2 gives the full variable domain: DGGITQSPKYLFRKEGQNVTLSCEQNLNHDAMYWYRQDPGQGLRLIYYSQIVNDFQKGDIAEGYSVSREKKESFPLTVTSAQKNPTAFYLCASSIQGLPVVGYTFGSGTRLTVV.

This chain joins TRBV20-1 and TRBJ2-3, with 7 bases that match TRBD1. Germline CDR1 DFQATT, CDR2 SNEGSKA (reference sequence). With 3 bases clipped from V and 2 bases from J, the junction kept 8 bases outside the gene matches. The length of the CDR3 is 15 residues. CDR3 residues: CSASDRDTITDTQYF. The CDR3 DNA sequence: TGCAGTGCTAGTGACAGGGATACTATCACAGATACGCAGTATTTT.

This clone was seen a single time. The chain employs TRBV11-3 and TRBJ2-7, with TRBD2 matching over 10 bases. The CDR3 extends over 15 amino acids. Per germline, CDR1 SGHNT and CDR2 YENEEA. V lost 3 bases, J lost 4 bases, and 6 bases stayed unmatched. The CDR3 bases are TGTGCCAGCAGCTTTAGACAGACTAGCGGGTACGAGCAGTACTTC. Encoded protein: CASSFRQTSGYEQYF. The whole variable domain, remainder taken from reference TRBV11-3 and TRBJ2-7, is EAGVVQSPRYKIIEKKQPVAFWCNPISGHNTLYWYLQNLGQGPELLIRYENEEAVDDSQLPKDRFSAERLKGVDSTLKIQPAELGDSAVYLCASSFRQTSGYEQYFGPGTRLTVT.

V usage is TRBV14 and J usage is TRBJ1-3; a weak D match, TRBD1 (6 bases). The CDR3 sequence is 16 residues long. Germline V gene data show CDR1 as SGHDN and CDR2 as FVKESK. Trimming removed 1 base from V and 0 bases from J, with 10 bases in between. CDR3 sequence reads: CASSQVQGYSGNTIYF. The CDR3 DNA sequence: TGTGCCAGCAGCCAAGTACAGGGCTACTCTGGAAACACCATATATTTT.

The V and J genes are TRBV29-1 and TRBJ2-7, with 8 bases fitting TRBD1. V was pared by 4 bases and J by 5 bases, with 4 bases of the junction left unmatched. The CDR3 is 12 residues long. From germline, CDR1 is SQVTM and CDR2 ANQGSEA. The CDR3 nucleotides are TGCAGCGTTGGGCAGGGGGCAGACGAGCAGTACTTC. It codes for CSVGQGADEQYF.

V and J are TRBV9 and TRBJ1-2, with D perhaps TRBD1 (5 bases). The V end was cut by 0 bases, the J end by 4 bases, with 10 bases between. This CDR3 spans 14 amino acids. Per the germline V gene, CDR1 is SGDLS and CDR2 is YYNGEE. The chain's CDR3 is CASSVAGQSYGYTF. Written as DNA, the CDR3 is TGTGCCAGCAGCGTAGCAGGGCAGTCCTATGGCTACACCTTC.

As DNA, the CDR3 is TGTGCCAGCAGCTTAGCCGGGGCCGGGGGAAACACCATATATTTT. It specifies CASSLAGAGGNTIYF. The V and J genes are TRBV7-9 and TRBJ1-3, with D perhaps TRBD1 (5 bases). This CDR3 spans 15 amino acids. V shed 0 bases and J shed 4 bases, with 10 bases lying between them. CDR1 and CDR2 from the germline V gene are SEHNR and FQNEAQ (reference sequence).

This chain links TRBV12-3 or TRBV12-4 with TRBJ1-1; D not resolved. The CDR3 contains 13 residues. V lost 4 bases and J 4 bases, leaving 10 bases between the germline ends. This CDR3 reads CASSSQVVTEAFF. The CDR3 nucleotides are TGTGCCAGCAGTTCGCAGGTGGTCACTGAAGCTTTCTTT.

This chain's CDR3 is CASSQGQGANTGELFF. CDR3 in DNA: TGCGCCAGCAGCCAAGGACAGGGGGCGAACACCGGGGAGCTGTTTTTT. The chain uses TRBV4-3 and TRBJ2-2; 9 bases fit TRBD1. V was pared by 1 base and J by 0 bases, with 0 bases of the junction left unmatched. The CDR3 runs 16 residues. CDR1 and CDR2 from the germline V gene are LGHNA and YSLEER.

The CDR3 protein is CASSLRLPTPHEQYF. CDR3 coding DNA: TGTGCCAGCAGCTTAAGACTACCGACCCCCCACGAGCAGTACTTC. The chain employs TRBV28 and TRBJ2-7, with D possibly being TRBD2 (5 bases). Per the germline V gene, CDR1 is MDHEN and CDR2 is SYDVKM. Trimming removed 6 bases from V and 5 bases from J, with 20 bases in between. The CDR3 runs 15 residues. The variable domain in full, with the rest retrieved from reference TRBV28 and TRBJ2-7, is DVKVTQSSRYLVKRTGEKVFLECVQDMDHENMFWYRQDPGLGLRLIYFSYDVKMKEKGDIPEGYSVSREKKERFSLILESASTNQTSMYLCASSLRLPTPHEQYFGPGTRLTVT.

This clone was seen a single time. CDR3 DNA: TGCGCCAGCAGCTTGCAAGGGACAGCGATACAAGAGACCCAGTACTTC. This translates into CASSLQGTAIQETQYF. The rearrangement links TRBV5-1 to TRBJ2-5; 7 bases agree with TRBD1. Germline V gene sequence: CDR1 SGHRS, CDR2 YFSETQ. The CDR3 covers 16 residues. V trimming: 1 base; J trimming: 2 bases; junction bases outside the gene matches: 8.